These 30 T cell receptor beta chains originate from one sample sequenced in a study of shared clonotypes between healthy human individuals. The protocol was immunoSEQ multiplex PCR, while the TCRdb copy is restricted to in-frame clones and leaves out a portion. The sample consists of approximately 2.1 million clones, 85% to 95% of them appearing once. Sample: naive CD4+ T cells from PBMCs. This sample's subset: CD45RA+ positively selected. These receptors were taken from a man aged 18 to 29 in good health. Some clones in this sample may be carry-over from other donors' samples.

The chain couples TRBV7-8 to TRBJ2-7; D not resolved. The CDR3 runs 16 residues. V lost 5 bases to trimming and J lost 5 bases, with 22 bases between them. Germline V gene lookup returns CDR1 SGHVS and CDR2 FQNEAQ. As DNA, the CDR3 is TGTGCCAGCAGCAGACCTCGGATCCAACCCACCCACGAGCAGTACTTC. Translation gives CASSRPRIQPTHEQYF.

The J gene is TRBJ1-2, the V gene TRBV28; tentatively, D is TRBD1 (6 bases). The V end lost 7 bases, the J end lost 5 bases, and 17 bases lay between the germline ends. Germline V CDR1 and CDR2: MDHEN, SYDVKM. The CDR3 runs to 14 residues. CDR3 sequence: CASISRGLVYGYTF. CDR3 nucleotides: TGTGCCAGCATTAGCAGGGGCCTGGTTTATGGCTACACCTTC.

The V gene is TRBV5-1, the J gene TRBJ2-7; 9 nucleotides agree with TRBD2. Losses at the gene ends were 3 bases for V and 2 bases for J; bases not matched to a gene: 3. The germline V gene encodes CDR1 SGHRS and CDR2 YFSETQ. There are 14 residues in the CDR3. The CDR3 region is CASSWAGGAYEQYF. CDR3 DNA sequence: TGCGCCAGCAGCTGGGCGGGAGGGGCCTACGAGCAGTACTTC.

This clone was counted a single time. The V call is TRBV9, the J call TRBJ2-2, with D possibly called TRBD1 or TRBD2 (5 bases each). V was shortened by 0 bases and J by 8 bases, with 11 bases between the two germline ends. CDR3 length: 14 residues. The germline gives CDR1 SGDLS, CDR2 YYNGEE. The CDR3 reads CASSVDGARGELFF. CDR3 nucleotides: TGTGCCAGCAGCGTAGACGGGGCCAGGGGGGAGCTGTTTTTT.

The chain uses TRBV2 and TRBJ2-1, with D perhaps TRBD2 (5 bases). The V gene lost 5 bases and the J gene lost 8 bases, with 16 bases spanning the gap. Per the germline V gene, CDR1 is SNHLY and CDR2 is FYNNEI. This CDR3 contains 14 residues. The CDR3 sequence is CASSQWGDPDEQFF. DNA of the CDR3: TGTGCCAGCAGTCAATGGGGAGACCCGGATGAGCAGTTCTTC. Complete variable domain (other parts from reference TRBV2 and TRBJ2-1): EPEVTQTPSHQVTQMGQEVILRCVPISNHLYFYWYRQILGQKVEFLVSFYNNEISEKSEIFDDQFSVERPDGSNFTLKIRSTKLEDSAMYFCASSQWGDPDEQFFGPGTRLTVL.

V is TRBV7-2 and J is TRBJ1-4; TRBD1 aligns across 9 bases. V lost 1 base, J lost 7 bases, and 4 bases stayed unmatched. Germline-derived CDR1 and CDR2 are SGHTA and FQGNSA. The CDR3 is made up of 15 amino acids. CDR3 nucleotides: TGTGCCAGCAGCTTAGGGGACAGGGATCGTGAAAAACTGTTTTTT. Protein sequence: CASSLGDRDREKLFF.

The chain links TRBV28 to TRBJ2-5; 8 nucleotides agree with TRBD1. This CDR3 is built from 17 residues. After removal of 6 bases from V and 5 bases from J, the junction contained 17 bases not matched to a gene. CDR1 and CDR2 (germline): MDHEN, SYDVKM. DNA for the CDR3: TGTGCCAGCAGGGTGACAAGGACCAGGGGGCGTTGGGAGACCCAGTACTTC. Amino acids: CASRVTRTRGRWETQYF.

The chain recombines TRBV10-3 with TRBJ2-5, with D unresolved. CDR1 is ENHRY and CDR2 is SYGVKD in the germline V gene. The CDR3 extends over 11 amino acids. Between the trimmed V and J ends, which lost 1 base and 5 bases, there was a span of 2 bases. This CDR3 is CAISEFETQYF. The CDR3 DNA is TGTGCCATCAGTGAGTTTGAGACCCAGTACTTC.

This chain links TRBV5-6 with TRBJ2-6, with TRBD2 as a possible D gene (6 bases). The V gene's germline CDR1 is SGHDT and CDR2 YYEEEE. This CDR3 has 15 amino acids. Trimming shortened V by 3 bases and J by 7 bases, and 14 bases separated the two germline ends. As DNA, the CDR3 is TGTGCCAGCAGCTGGGGGGACCTGGGAGCCAACGTCCTGACTTTC. Its translation is CASSWGDLGANVLTF.

The V and J genes are TRBV6-5 and TRBJ2-6, with D hard to call. V gave up 2 bases and J gave up 0 bases, with 5 bases separating them. The germline V gene has CDR1 MNHEY and CDR2 SVGAGI. The CDR3 extends over 15 amino acids. Here the CDR3 reads CASSYVSSGANVLTF. The CDR3 DNA reads as TGTGCCAGCAGTTACGTGAGCTCTGGGGCCAACGTCCTGACTTTC.

The J gene is TRBJ2-7, the V gene TRBV21-1; TRBD2, the D gene given by the table, was not confirmed from the DNA. TRBV21-1 is designated a pseudogene. CDR3 length equals 16 residues. As DNA, the CDR3 is TGTGCCAGCAGCACTACCCGGGATCTTCCCCAGGCCGAGCAGTACTTC. Its protein is CASSTTRDLPQAEQYF.

The chain uses TRBV5-1 and TRBJ2-7; D gene ambiguous. From germline, CDR1 is SGHRS and CDR2 YFSETQ. The CDR3 runs to 14 residues. With 0 bases removed from V and 5 bases from J, the gap between germline ends came to 12 bases. CDR3 sequence (DNA): TGCGCCAGCAGCTTGGCCCGAGGTTCCCACGAGCAGTACTTC. Protein product: CASSLARGSHEQYF.

The sample holds one count of this clone. J is TRBJ2-2 and V is TRBV18; D tentatively fits TRBD1 or TRBD2 (5 bases each). The germline V and J ends were trimmed by 6 bases and 4 bases, with 12 bases remaining between them. The germline CDR1 and CDR2 sequences are KGHSH and LQKENI. The CDR3 runs to 14 residues. As DNA, the CDR3 is TGTGCCAGCTCCTGGGGGACCGGCACCGGGGAGCTGTTTTTT. This encodes CASSWGTGTGELFF.

About this clone itself: This CDR3 is also generated by other DNA sequences in the sample. The V and J genes are TRBV7-2 and TRBJ2-3; 7 bases align to TRBD2. The CDR3 contains 13 residues. V dropped 5 bases and J dropped 3; count of bases not matched to a gene: 2. From germline, CDR1 is SGHTA and CDR2 FQGNSA. CDR3 in DNA: TGTGCCAGCAGCCTTAGCGGGACAGATACGCAGTATTTT. Its protein product is CASSLSGTDTQYF.

The CDR3 loop is CASTAREGYGYTF. The CDR3 nucleotides read TGTGCCAGCACGGCCAGGGAGGGGTATGGCTACACCTTC. V is TRBV6-1 and J is TRBJ1-2, with a tentative D call TRBD1 (5 bases). V dropped 7 bases and J dropped 5 bases, with 14 bases sitting between them. This CDR3 comprises 13 residues. Looked up from germline, CDR1 is MNHNS and CDR2 is SASEGT.

This clone was detected a few times. The rearrangement links TRBV19 to TRBJ1-1, with a tentative D call TRBD1 (6 bases). The germline gives CDR1 LNHDA, CDR2 SQIVND (reference sequence). With 9 bases removed from V and 1 base from J, the gap between germline ends came to 12 bases. This CDR3 spans 13 amino acids. CDR3 amino acids: CASGGAGNTEAFF. The DNA for the CDR3 is TGTGCCAGCGGGGGGGCAGGGAACACTGAAGCTTTCTTT.

The gene calls are TRBV27 and TRBJ2-7; 9 bases align to TRBD1. J was trimmed by 2 bases and V by 6 bases; bases with no gene match: 11. This CDR3 is built from 16 residues. Germline CDR1 MNHEY, CDR2 SMNVEV (reference sequence). The DNA of the CDR3 is TGTGCCAGCAGGCTGCACCGGGACAGGGATACCTACGAGCAGTACTTC. Its translation is CASRLHRDRDTYEQYF.

This chain joins TRBV11-2 and TRBJ2-7, with D maybe TRBD1 (5 bases). The germline V gene encodes CDR1 SGHAT and CDR2 FQNNGV. The CDR3 has 15 residues. V lost 0 bases, J lost 3 bases, and 12 bases lay in between. The CDR3 DNA sequence: TGTGCCAGCAGCTTAGAGGTGGGGCAGATCTACGAGCAGTACTTC. Translation gives CASSLEVGQIYEQYF. Looking up the rest from reference TRBV11-2 and TRBJ2-7 gives the full variable domain: EAGVAQSPRYKIIEKRQSVAFWCNPISGHATLYWYQQILGQGPKLLIQFQNNGVVDDSQLPKDRFSAERLKGVDSTLKIQPAKLEDSAVYLCASSLEVGQIYEQYFGPGTRLTVT.

V gene TRBV29-1 combines with J gene TRBJ2-7; no firm D call. Germline V gene sequence: CDR1 SQVTM, CDR2 ANQGSEA. Trimming pared 0 bases from V and 1 base from J, leaving 13 bases between. The CDR3 runs 15 residues. DNA for the CDR3: TGCAGCGTTGAAGAAGTAGAATCGGGTTCCTACGAGCAGTACTTC. This gives the protein CSVEEVESGSYEQYF.

Written as DNA, the CDR3 is TGTGCCAGCAGTCCCACAGGGACAGGGGGCTATGGGTCCTACGAGCAGTACTTC. Translation: CASSPTGTGGYGSYEQYF. The V gene is TRBV27, the J gene TRBJ2-7, with TRBD1 identical over 12 bases. Germline V gene data show CDR1 as MNHEY and CDR2 as SMNVEV (reference sequence). The J segment lost 1 base and the V segment lost 5 bases, leaving 12 bases of the junction unmatched. The CDR3 sequence is 18 residues long.

The genes are TRBV25-1 and TRBJ2-1; D unclear. V was cut by 1 base and J by 9 bases, with 4 bases left in between. Germline V CDR1 and CDR2: MGHDK, SYGVNS. The CDR3 length is 11 residues. The CDR3 spells CASSEFSEQFF. The DNA for the CDR3 is TGTGCCAGCAGTGAATTTAGTGAGCAGTTCTTC.

The gene calls are TRBV9 and TRBJ1-2, with TRBD1 identical over 9 bases. The CDR3 has 14 amino acids. The germline gives CDR1 SGDLS, CDR2 YYNGEE. J lost 10 bases, V lost 2 bases, and 9 bases had no gene match. This CDR3 reads CASSVAGTGNIYTF. In nucleotides, the CDR3 is TGTGCCAGCAGCGTCGCCGGGACAGGGAACATCTACACCTTC.

CDR3 sequence (DNA): TGTGCCAGCAGTTCCACAGGGGCTACCTACGAGCAGTACTTC. It encodes CASSSTGATYEQYF. V gene TRBV28 combines with J gene TRBJ2-7; TRBD1 matches at 7 bases. Per the germline V gene, CDR1 is MDHEN and CDR2 is SYDVKM. The CDR3 is made up of 14 amino acids. The J segment lost 2 bases and the V segment lost 4 bases, leaving 5 bases of the junction unmatched.

V and J are TRBV7-2 and TRBJ2-1; 7 bases align to TRBD1. V lost 4 bases to trimming and J lost 5 bases; unmatched junction nucleotides: 8. CDR3 length: 15 amino acids. CDR1 and CDR2 from the germline V gene are SGHTA and FQGNSA. The CDR3 protein is CASSSSGTDHNEQFF. The CDR3 DNA reads as TGTGCCAGCAGCTCGTCCGGGACAGACCACAATGAGCAGTTCTTC. Using reference TRBV7-2 and TRBJ2-1 for the parts outside the CDR3, the full variable domain is GAGVSQSPSNKVTEKGKDVELRCDPISGHTALYWYRQSLGQGLEFLIYFQGNSAPDKSGLPSDRFSAERTGGSVSTLTIQRTQQEDSAVYLCASSSSGTDHNEQFFGPGTRLTVL.

The J gene is TRBJ2-3, the V gene TRBV5-1, with 7 nucleotides matching TRBD2. The CDR3 length is 17 residues. Germline CDR1 SGHRS, CDR2 YFSETQ. With 4 bases clipped from V and 2 bases from J, the junction kept 13 bases outside the gene matches. The chain's CDR3 is CASSQTTSTLDTDTQYF. CDR3 nucleotide sequence: TGCGCCAGCAGCCAGACGACTAGCACCCTGGACACAGATACGCAGTATTTT.

V usage is TRBV19 and J usage is TRBJ1-1; tentative D call: TRBD1 (5 bases). CDR3 length: 15 residues. With 4 bases removed from V and 2 bases from J, the gap between germline ends came to 14 bases. Germline V gives CDR1 LNHDA, CDR2 SQIVND (reference sequence). For the CDR3, the DNA is TGTGCCAGTAGTAAAAAAGACAGCTTCAACACTGAAGCTTTCTTT. Translating it yields CASSKKDSFNTEAFF.

The chain is built from TRBV7-9 and TRBJ1-4; TRBD1 is a possible D gene (5 bases). V lost 1 base and J lost 8, with 20 bases in between. Germline V gives CDR1 SEHNR, CDR2 FQNEAQ (reference sequence). The CDR3 sequence is 17 residues long. CDR3 protein: CASSLGATGTRGEKLFF. CDR3 sequence (DNA): TGTGCCAGCAGCTTAGGGGCTACAGGAACCCGGGGAGAAAAACTGTTTTTT.

This chain joins TRBV30 and TRBJ2-5; 10 bases align to TRBD2. The DNA end favors TRBJ2-7, so the J call may be wrong. The germline gives CDR1 GTSNPN, CDR2 SVGIG (reference sequence). The CDR3 has 14 amino acids. The CDR3 sequence is CAWNVGLAEVEQYF. The CDR3 nucleotides are TGTGCCTGGAATGTTGGACTAGCGGAAGTCGAGCAGTACTTC.

Written as DNA, the CDR3 is TGTGCCAGTAGTATAGCGGGGGTAGCGGGGGCCGTAAAGTTCTTC. This encodes CASSIAGVAGAVKFF. The chain links TRBV19 to TRBJ2-1; 9 bases are a match to TRBD2. The CDR3 loop spans 15 amino acids. The V segment lost 1 base and the J segment 14 bases; nucleotides outside the gene matches: 12. In germline, CDR1 is LNHDA, CDR2 SQIVND (reference sequence).

This chain links TRBV7-2 with TRBJ2-7; the D gene is possibly TRBD1 (6 bases). V was pared by 5 bases and J by 1 base, with 12 bases between. This CDR3 is 14 amino acids long. Germline CDR1 and CDR2: SGHTA and FQGNSA. This CDR3 reads CASSQMDRSYEQYF. The CDR3 region has the DNA TGTGCCAGCAGCCAAATGGACAGATCCTACGAGCAGTACTTC.